These T cell receptor beta chains were read from a single sample in a study of PD-1 blockade in classical Hodgkin lymphoma. Sequencing was performed with immunoSEQ multiplex PCR; in TCRdb, only in-frame clones are kept and a portion is missing. The sample yields around 25,000 clones, roughly 94% seen once. Source material: peripheral blood mononuclear cells (PBMCs). These receptor sequences come from a human donor with classical Hodgkin lymphoma. Each CDR3 is given with its conserved first and last residue. The order of the fields is V gene, clone size, D gene, CDR3 length, J gene, CDR3 DNA, CDR3 protein. The D gene is left open where the match is weak. A clone size is listed for some rows: how often the clone was seen (once, few, many), or a class if it is expanded.

V: TRBV5-6; size: -; D: -; length: 14; J: TRBJ1-1; DNA: TGTGCCAGCAGCCTCACCATTTTGAACACTGAAGCTTTCTTT; CDR3: CASSLTILNTEAFF
V: TRBV27; size: -; D: -; length: 15; J: TRBJ2-7; DNA: TGTGCCAGCAGTTTATCGAGGGACGGAACCTACGAGCAGTACTTC; CDR3: CASSLSRDGTYEQYF
V: TRBV6-5; size: -; D: -; length: 15; J: TRBJ1-1; DNA: TGTGCCAGCAGGCGACTAGGGTTAGGAGGCACTGAAGCTTTCTTT; CDR3: CASRRLGLGGTEAFF
V: TRBV19; size: -; D: TRBD1; length: 19; J: TRBJ2-2; DNA: TGTGCCAGTAGTATAGTTGGAAGGGACAGGGTCGCGGGCACCGGGGAGCTGTTTTTT; CDR3: CASSIVGRDRVAGTGELFF
V: TRBV28; size: -; D: TRBD1; length: 18; J: TRBJ2-2; DNA: TGTGCCAGCGAAACCGGGACAGGGGGAACAGCGAACACCGGGGAGCTGTTTTTT; CDR3: CASETGTGGTANTGELFF
V: TRBV27; size: -; D: -; length: 16; J: TRBJ2-7; DNA: TGTGCCAGCAGTTTTATGGGCGCGGGCAGGCTCTACGAGCAGTACTTC; CDR3: CASSFMGAGRLYEQYF
V: TRBV5-1; size: -; D: TRBD1; length: 16; J: TRBJ2-3; DNA: TGCGCCAGCAGCTCCGGACAGGGGGCCAACACAGATACGCAGTATTTT; CDR3: CASSSGQGANTDTQYF
V: TRBV9; size: once; D: -; length: 14; J: TRBJ2-4; DNA: TGTGCCAGCAGCGCGGGACTTGCCAAAAACATTCAGTACTTC; CDR3: CASSAGLAKNIQYF
V: TRBV27; size: -; D: -; length: 11; J: TRBJ1-6; DNA: TGTGCCAGCCGTTTCGATTCACCCCTCCACTTT; CDR3: CASRFDSPLHF
V: TRBV7-2; size: -; D: -; length: 14; J: TRBJ1-4; DNA: TGTGCCAGCAGCCAAGGGGCGGGACGAGAAAAACTGTTTTTT; CDR3: CASSQGAGREKLFF
V: TRBV2; size: -; D: -; length: 13; J: TRBJ2-7; DNA: TGTGCCAGCAGTGACAGGGAGTACGCAGAGCAGTACTTC; CDR3: CASSDREYAEQYF
V: TRBV28; size: -; D: -; length: 13; J: TRBJ1-3; DNA: TGTGCCAGCTGCACAGGTATCGGAAACACCATATATTTT; CDR3: CASCTGIGNTIYF
V: TRBV5-1; size: -; D: TRBD1; length: 14; J: TRBJ1-4; DNA: TGCGCCAGCAGCGGGACAGGGGCTAGAGAAAAACTGTTTTTT; CDR3: CASSGTGAREKLFF
V: TRBV9; size: -; D: -; length: 15; J: TRBJ2-1; DNA: TGTGCCAGCAGCGTCTCCCATTCATCAGGCAATGAGCAGTTCTTC; CDR3: CASSVSHSSGNEQFF
V: TRBV21-1; size: -; D: -; length: 17; J: TRBJ1-5; DNA: TGTGCCAGCACCTCGCCGCACGTGACACGGAGAAATCAGCCCCAGCATTTT; CDR3: CASTSPHVTRRNQPQHF
V: TRBV11-2; size: once; D: TRBD2; length: 17; J: TRBJ2-2; DNA: TGTGCCAGCAGCTTATATAGCGGGGGGGATAACACCGGGGAGCTGTTTTTT; CDR3: CASSLYSGGDNTGELFF
V: TRBV7-9; size: once; D: -; length: 12; J: TRBJ1-2; DNA: TGTGCCAGCAGCTTAGACCTTGGTGGCTACACCTTC; CDR3: CASSLDLGGYTF
V: TRBV19; size: -; D: TRBD2; length: 14; J: TRBJ2-7; DNA: TGTGCCAGTAGTTGGCGATGGGAGGGACGCGAGCAGTACTTC; CDR3: CASSWRWEGREQYF
V: TRBV5-1; size: -; D: TRBD1; length: 19; J: TRBJ2-4; DNA: TGCGCCAGCAGCGCAGATCCGACAGGGGGTGAACTAGCCAAAAACATTCAGTACTTC; CDR3: CASSADPTGGELAKNIQYF
V: TRBV7-9; size: few; D: -; length: 13; J: TRBJ1-1; DNA: TGTGCCAGCAGCGCTGCACCGAACACTGAAGCTTTCTTT; CDR3: CASSAAPNTEAFF
V: TRBV30; size: -; D: TRBD1; length: 13; J: TRBJ2-7; DNA: TGTGCCTGGGGGACAGGAGTTATCTACGAGCAGTACTTC; CDR3: CAWGTGVIYEQYF
V: TRBV6-1; size: -; D: TRBD1; length: 13; J: TRBJ1-2; DNA: TGTGCCAGCAGTGAATCAGGGGGTGTTGGCTACACCTTC; CDR3: CASSESGGVGYTF
V: TRBV7-9; size: -; D: -; length: 14; J: TRBJ2-3; DNA: TGTGCCAGCAGTTTTTGGAGGGGCACAGATACGCAGTATTTT; CDR3: CASSFWRGTDTQYF
V: TRBV29-1; size: -; D: TRBD2; length: 15; J: TRBJ2-3; DNA: TGCAGCGCCTCAGTAACCGGGACTATCACAGATACGCAGTATTTT; CDR3: CSASVTGTITDTQYF
V: TRBV19; size: -; D: -; length: 14; J: TRBJ1-1; DNA: TGTGCCAGTAGTATAAGGGAGGGTAACACTGAAGCTTTCTTT; CDR3: CASSIREGNTEAFF
V: TRBV9; size: -; D: -; length: 13; J: TRBJ2-5; DNA: TGTGCCAGCAGCGCAGGGACGGTAGAGACCCAGTACTTC; CDR3: CASSAGTVETQYF
V: TRBV12-2; size: once; D: -; length: 11; J: TRBJ2-7; DNA: TGTGCAAGTCGCCTGGGCAACGAGCAGTACTTC; CDR3: CASRLGNEQYF
V: TRBV6-1; size: few; D: -; length: 16; J: TRBJ2-2; DNA: TGTGCCAGCAGTGAGTCCCCCGGGACATTCACCGGGGAGCTGTTTTTT; CDR3: CASSESPGTFTGELFF
V: TRBV10-1; size: -; D: -; length: 16; J: TRBJ1-1; DNA: TGCGCCAGCAGTGAGTCCAGGACAGCGATGAACACTGAAGCTTTCTTT; CDR3: CASSESRTAMNTEAFF
V: TRBV28; size: -; D: TRBD2; length: 15; J: TRBJ2-1; DNA: TGTGCCAGCAGTTTATTAGCGGGGGACTACAATGAGCAGTTCTTC; CDR3: CASSLLAGDYNEQFF
V: TRBV2; size: -; D: TRBD1; length: 14; J: TRBJ2-7; DNA: TGTGCCAGCACCAGGGGGCTGAGCGGTGCCGAGCAGTACTTC; CDR3: CASTRGLSGAEQYF
V: TRBV5-4; size: -; D: -; length: 14; J: TRBJ1-1; DNA: TGTGCCAGCAGCTTGATAGGGGCCTACACTGAAGCTTTCTTT; CDR3: CASSLIGAYTEAFF
V: TRBV30; size: few; D: TRBD1; length: 13; J: TRBJ1-1; DNA: TGTGCCTGGGGGACAGGGTTTCGTACTGAAGCTTTCTTT; CDR3: CAWGTGFRTEAFF
V: TRBV2; size: -; D: TRBD1; length: 14; J: TRBJ2-7; DNA: TGTGCCAGCAGTCCCGACAGGGGCGCCTACGAGCAGTACTTC; CDR3: CASSPDRGAYEQYF
V: TRBV11-2; size: -; D: -; length: 13; J: TRBJ2-1; DNA: TGTGCCAGCAGCTTATCGCTACCTATTGAGCAGTTCTTC; CDR3: CASSLSLPIEQFF
V: TRBV30; size: once; D: -; length: 14; J: TRBJ1-1; DNA: TGTGCCTGGAGTGTAGGCGGCAGGAACACTGAAGCTTTCTTT; CDR3: CAWSVGGRNTEAFF
V: TRBV6-6; size: -; D: -; length: 15; J: TRBJ1-2; DNA: TGTGCCAGCACCAAAGCGGCAGCAGCGTACTATGGCTACACCTTC; CDR3: CASTKAAAAYYGYTF
V: TRBV7-3; size: -; D: -; length: 13; J: TRBJ2-3; DNA: TGTGCCAGCAGCTTCGACTGGACAAATACGCAGTATTTT; CDR3: CASSFDWTNTQYF